The 32 T cell receptor beta chains given below trace back to one sample, sequenced in a study of memory CD4+ T cells and cytomegalovirus serostatus. Single viable CD3+CD4+CD8-CD45RO+ cells were sorted as the memory CD4+ T cells. Sequenced by immunoSEQ multiplex PCR; TCRdb stores in-frame clones only, minus some. The sample lists about 59,000 clones, 80% to 90% occurring once. The material sequenced was memory CD4+ T cells from blood. The receptors shown here come from an adult in good health and CMV-seronegative.

The chain carries TRBV5-4 and TRBJ2-1; either TRBD1 or TRBD2 may fit D (5 bases each). Germline CDR1 reads SGHNT; CDR2 reads YYREEE (reference sequence). Trimming took off 0 bases at V and 4 bases at J, with 8 bases between the two ends. CDR3 length equals 14 residues. CDR3 sequence (DNA): TGTGCCAGCAGCTTGGGGGGCGGGTACAATGAGCAGTTCTTC. Translating gives CASSLGGGYNEQFF.

The chain couples TRBV7-3 to TRBJ1-1, with 8 bases matching TRBD1. CDR1 and CDR2 from the germline V gene are SGHTA and FQGTGA. CDR3 size: 14 residues. Losses at the gene ends were 5 bases for V and 6 bases for J; bases not matched to a gene: 8. This chain's CDR3 is CASSLGTQGAEAFF. CDR3 nucleotides: TGTGCCAGCAGCCTTGGGACACAGGGGGCTGAAGCTTTCTTT.

This chain links TRBV10-2 with TRBJ2-7, with TRBD1 matching over 11 bases. V shed 2 bases, J shed 10 bases, and the junction held 7 bases outside the gene matches. The CDR3 sequence is 14 residues long. Germline V CDR1 and CDR2: WSHSY, SAAADI. The CDR3 DNA reads as TGCGCCAGCAGTGAGATGGGACAGGGGGTAGTACAGTACTTC. Its translation is CASSEMGQGVVQYF.

The chain combines TRBV28 with TRBJ2-7; the D is unclear. This CDR3 contains 16 residues. V was trimmed by 3 bases and J by 2 bases, leaving 17 bases between them. Germline lookup yields CDR1 MDHEN and CDR2 SYDVKM. The CDR3 here is CASSFNLAALTYEQYF. The CDR3 DNA sequence: TGTGCCAGCAGTTTTAACTTGGCAGCTCTCACCTACGAGCAGTACTTC.

The chain is built from TRBV18 and TRBJ2-2; TRBD1 aligns across 9 bases. Unmatched junction bases numbered 9, after V lost 5 bases and J lost 5 bases. Germline V CDR1 and CDR2: KGHSH, LQKENI. CDR3 length: 16 amino acids. This CDR3 is CASSTGQGSLTGELFF. The CDR3 bases are TGTGCCAGCTCAACAGGACAGGGGAGTTTGACCGGGGAGCTGTTTTTT.

V usage is TRBV6-5 and J usage is TRBJ2-2, with a weak D call TRBD1 (5 bases). This CDR3 has 15 amino acids. Between the trimmed V and J ends, which lost 10 bases and 0 bases, there was a span of 15 bases. The germline gives CDR1 MNHEY, CDR2 SVGAGI. For the CDR3, the DNA is TGTGCCACCAGGAGCAGGGCCTCGAACACCGGGGAGCTGTTTTTT. It specifies CATRSRASNTGELFF.

The CDR3 DNA sequence: TGTGCCAGCACCCGGGACCTTGGTGGCTATGGCTACACCTTC. This codes for CASTRDLGGYGYTF. V gene TRBV6-1 combines with J gene TRBJ1-2; maybe TRBD1 (5 bases). CDR3 size: 14 residues. The ends were cut back, 7 bases at V and 4 bases at J, with 16 bases in the middle. Germline CDR1 reads MNHNS; CDR2 reads SASEGT.

The chain couples TRBV7-2 to TRBJ1-1; TRBD1 is a possible D gene (6 bases). The V gene's germline CDR1 is SGHTA and CDR2 FQGNSA. Trimming left V 5 bases short and J 2 bases short, with 15 bases between. There are 15 residues in the CDR3. As DNA, the CDR3 is TGTGCCAGCAGCCGAGGAGGGGGAGCTAACACTGAAGCTTTCTTT. Translating it yields CASSRGGGANTEAFF.

This sequence joins TRBV29-1 and TRBJ1-1; tentatively, D is TRBD1 (6 bases). V lost 4 bases and J 3 bases, leaving 9 bases between the germline ends. CDR3 size: 12 residues. CDR1 and CDR2 from the germline V gene are SQVTM and ANQGSEA. CDR3 residues: CSVVHRDTEAFF. For the CDR3, the DNA is TGCAGCGTTGTCCACAGGGACACTGAAGCTTTCTTT.

The chain couples TRBV6-4 to TRBJ2-2; D is uncertain. V was trimmed by 4 bases and J by 5 bases, leaving 11 bases between them. The germline gives CDR1 MRHNA, CDR2 SNTAGT. The CDR3 extends over 14 amino acids. The CDR3 sequence is CASSADQGTGELFF. CDR3 sequence (DNA): TGTGCCAGCAGTGCGGATCAAGGGACCGGGGAGCTGTTTTTT.

This CDR3 reads CASRLYDRGEFEAFF. The DNA for the CDR3 is TGTGCCAGCAGGTTATACGACAGGGGGGAGTTTGAAGCTTTCTTT. The chain joins TRBV6-5 to TRBJ1-1, with TRBD1 identical over 9 bases. This CDR3 spans 15 amino acids. Germline V gives CDR1 MNHEY, CDR2 SVGAGI. V lost 6 bases to trimming and J lost 7 bases; unmatched junction nucleotides: 12.

A single count supports this clone. This rearrangement joins TRBV4-1 to TRBJ1-1, with D unresolved. Trimming removed 1 base from V and 1 base from J, with 7 bases in between. The CDR3 sequence is 14 residues long. From germline, CDR1 is MGHRA and CDR2 YSYEKL. CDR3 residues: CASSQVAANTEAFF. CDR3 nucleotide sequence: TGCGCCAGCAGCCAAGTAGCAGCGAACACTGAAGCTTTCTTT.

This rearrangement joins TRBV5-1 to TRBJ2-5; 7 bases align to TRBD1. CDR3 length: 14 residues. Trimming at V came to 4 bases and at J to 2 bases, leaving 5 bases not matched to a gene. CDR1 is SGHRS, CDR2 YFSETQ, per germline. The CDR3 DNA is TGCGCCAGCAGCCCGGGACAGTCACAAGAGACCCAGTACTTC. It is translated as CASSPGQSQETQYF.

This sequence joins TRBV6-6 and TRBJ1-3; D is ambiguous. The V and J ends lost 4 bases and 1 base respectively, with 5 bases between them. Germline V gives CDR1 MNHNY, CDR2 SVGAGI (reference sequence). CDR3 size: 13 residues. CDR3 amino acids: CASSLGSGNTIYF. DNA of the CDR3: TGTGCCAGCAGTTTAGGGTCTGGAAACACCATATATTTT.

In regard to this clone: Other DNA sequences of this sample code for an identical CDR3. The chain has TRBV6-5 and TRBJ2-6, with TRBD1 as a possible D gene (6 bases). The germline gives CDR1 MNHEY, CDR2 SVGAGI. The V end lost 6 bases, the J end lost 2 bases, and 8 bases lay between the germline ends. The CDR3 totals 14 residues. CDR3 protein: CASRTGTGANVLTF. CDR3 DNA sequence: TGTGCCAGCAGAACAGGGACTGGGGCCAACGTCCTGACTTTC.

The rearrangement links TRBV28 to TRBJ2-2, with no clear D. The ends were cut back, 3 bases at V and 6 bases at J, with 5 bases in the middle. The CDR3 consists of 12 residues. Germline assignment: CDR1 MDHEN and CDR2 SYDVKM. CDR3 in amino acids: CASSFLPGELFF. CDR3 DNA: TGTGCCAGCAGTTTCCTACCCGGGGAGCTGTTTTTT.

The chain couples TRBV19 to TRBJ1-4; D unresolved. The CDR3 loop spans 17 amino acids. CDR1 is LNHDA, CDR2 SQIVND, per germline (reference sequence). V was trimmed by 7 bases and J by 0 bases, leaving 18 bases between them. Here the CDR3 DNA reads TGTGCCAGTACCCTCAGAGGAGCGACCTCAACTAATGAAAAACTGTTTTTT. Translated: CASTLRGATSTNEKLFF.

The J gene is TRBJ1-5, the V gene TRBV20-1; no clear D gene. The CDR3 is made up of 9 amino acids. The germline gives CDR1 DFQATT, CDR2 SNEGSKA (reference sequence). Here the CDR3 DNA reads TGCGGGTTTGGTCAGCCCCAGCATTTT. This encodes CGFGQPQHF.

Only one count was recorded for this clone. The J gene is TRBJ2-3, the V gene TRBV5-1; no definite D call. CDR1 SGHRS and CDR2 YFSETQ come from the germline V gene. The CDR3 extends over 15 amino acids. V gave up 0 bases and J gave up 4 bases, with 12 bases separating them. The CDR3 DNA reads as TGCGCCAGCAGCTTGGCCGTGTCCGCGGCAGATACGCAGTATTTT. This gives the protein CASSLAVSAADTQYF.

The J gene is TRBJ2-7, the V gene TRBV5-1; 7 bases line up with TRBD1. The junction had 2 bases not matched to a gene; V was cut back by 2 bases and J by 3 bases. The CDR3 is 13 amino acids. Looked up from germline, CDR1 is SGHRS and CDR2 is YFSETQ. Written as DNA, the CDR3 is TGCGCCAGCAGCTTTGACAGGGACTACGAGCAGTACTTC. This codes for CASSFDRDYEQYF.

The chain couples TRBV27 to TRBJ2-5; 8 bases line up with TRBD2. This CDR3 comprises 16 residues. The V gene end was trimmed by 6 bases and the J gene end by 5 bases; junction bases not matched to a gene: 14. The germline V gene has CDR1 MNHEY and CDR2 SMNVEV (reference sequence). CDR3 region: CASRRAGGGTGETQYF. The CDR3 nucleotides are TGTGCCAGCAGGCGCGCCGGCGGGGGGACCGGGGAGACCCAGTACTTC.

The chain employs TRBV15 and TRBJ2-1; 11 nucleotides agree with TRBD2. The CDR3 covers 14 residues. Germline loops: CDR1 LNHNV, CDR2 YYDKDF (reference sequence). J gave up 7 bases and V 7 bases, and 6 bases lay outside the gene matches. This chain's CDR3 is CATTLAGGSNEQFF. The CDR3 coding sequence is TGTGCCACCACCCTAGCGGGAGGTTCTAATGAGCAGTTCTTC.

The chain employs TRBV5-4 and TRBJ2-5; TRBD2 matches 9 bases. The CDR3 spans 15 residues. The junction had 5 bases not matched to a gene; V was cut back by 0 bases and J by 5 bases. CDR1 is SGHNT and CDR2 is YYREEE in the germline V gene (reference sequence). CDR3 amino acids: CASSLAAGGPETQYF. CDR3 nucleotide sequence: TGTGCCAGCAGCTTGGCGGCGGGAGGGCCGGAGACCCAGTACTTC.

The chain joins TRBV5-4 to TRBJ2-1; tentatively, D is TRBD1 or TRBD2 (5 bases each). The CDR3 length is 15 residues. Germline V gene sequence: CDR1 SGHNT, CDR2 YYREEE (reference sequence). The ends were cut back, 2 bases at V and 5 bases at J, with 14 bases in the middle. The CDR3 reads CASSLTWGSHNEQFF. DNA for the CDR3: TGTGCCAGCAGCTTAACCTGGGGGTCTCACAATGAGCAGTTCTTC.

The chain employs TRBV7-3 and TRBJ2-2; 8 bases match TRBD2. Unmatched junction bases numbered 6, after V lost 5 bases and J lost 4 bases. Germline V lookup: CDR1 SGHTA, CDR2 FQGTGA. The CDR3 is 15 residues long. The CDR3 here is CASSQASGGTGELFF. DNA for the CDR3: TGTGCCAGCAGCCAAGCCAGCGGGGGCACCGGGGAGCTGTTTTTT.

The chain couples TRBV5-1 to TRBJ2-5, with TRBD1 as a possible D gene (5 bases). Germline-derived CDR1 and CDR2 are SGHRS and YFSETQ. The CDR3 sequence is 14 residues long. Trimming cost V 4 bases and J 5 bases, with 15 bases left between them. The CDR3 is CASSDRLTSETQYF. CDR3 sequence (DNA): TGCGCCAGCAGCGACAGACTCACCTCGGAGACCCAGTACTTC.

This clone was seen more than once but under ten times. The chain carries TRBV7-9 and TRBJ2-5; 8 nucleotides agree with TRBD1. The CDR3 has 16 residues. Germline-derived CDR1 and CDR2 are SEHNR and FQNEAQ (reference sequence). V lost 1 base and J lost 2; bases outside the gene matches: 6. CDR3 residues: CASSLGVRGHQETQYF. The CDR3 coding sequence is TGTGCCAGCAGCTTAGGAGTCAGGGGGCATCAAGAGACCCAGTACTTC. The whole variable domain, remainder taken from reference TRBV7-9 and TRBJ2-5, is DTGVSQNPRHKITKRGQNVTFRCDPISEHNRLYWYRQTLGQGPEFLTYFQNEAQLEKSRLLSDRFSAERPKGSFSTLEIQRTEQGDSAMYLCASSLGVRGHQETQYFGPGTRLLVL.

This chain uses TRBV28 with TRBJ1-2, with a tentative D call TRBD1 (6 bases). The V and J ends lost 3 bases and 4 bases respectively, with 24 bases between them. There are 18 residues in the CDR3. CDR1 and CDR2 (germline): MDHEN, SYDVKM. The CDR3 here is CASSLGRAAGEFGYGYTF. The CDR3 bases are TGTGCCAGCAGTTTGGGGCGGGCGGCAGGGGAGTTTGGCTATGGCTACACCTTC.

V and J are TRBV6-1 and TRBJ2-3, with D possibly matching TRBD2 (5 bases). Germline CDR1 is MNHNS and CDR2 is SASEGT. This CDR3 is 14 amino acids long. V was trimmed by 8 bases and J by 4 bases, leaving 16 bases between them. The CDR3 here is CASAVGNRADTQYF. DNA of the CDR3: TGTGCCAGCGCTGTCGGGAATCGGGCAGATACGCAGTATTTT.

This clone was picked up a small number of times. The chain employs TRBV2 and TRBJ2-1, with D unresolved. The ends were cut back, 3 bases at V and 7 bases at J, with 4 bases in the middle. Germline V CDR1 and CDR2: SNHLY, FYNNEI. The CDR3 consists of 11 residues. The CDR3 sequence is CASSELNEQFF. CDR3 nucleotide sequence: TGTGCCAGCAGTGAGTTGAATGAGCAGTTCTTC.

J is TRBJ2-5 and V is TRBV5-4; 8 nucleotides match TRBD1. From germline, CDR1 is SGHNT and CDR2 YYREEE (reference sequence). This CDR3 contains 16 residues. V was pared by 4 bases and J by 1 base, with 9 bases of the junction left unmatched. CDR3 coding DNA: TGTGCCAGCAGCAAGGGACAGGCCGGGGGCCAAGAGACCCAGTACTTC. Encoded protein: CASSKGQAGGQETQYF.

The chain carries TRBV5-1 and TRBJ2-2, with 12 bases identical to TRBD2. With V trimmed by 4 bases and J by 6 bases, 7 bases remained unmatched. Germline V lookup: CDR1 SGHRS, CDR2 YFSETQ. The CDR3 spans 16 residues. In DNA, the CDR3 is TGCGCCAGCAGCATAAGACTAGCGGGAGAGGCCGGGGAGCTGTTTTTT. It codes for CASSIRLAGEAGELFF. The full variable domain, completed using reference TRBV5-1 and TRBJ2-2, is KAGVTQTPRYLIKTRGQQVTLSCSPISGHRSVSWYQQTPGQGLQFLFEYFSETQRNKGNFPGRFSGRQFSNSRSEMNVSTLELGDSALYLCASSIRLAGEAGELFFGEGSRLTVL.